The 23 T cell receptor beta chains listed next were all sequenced from one sample in a study of cytomegalovirus exposure and HLA in healthy donors. Data came from immunoSEQ multiplex PCR; TCRdb stores just in-frame clones and leaves some out. This sample carries 30,000 to 40,000 clones, approximately 95% of them seen once, and the ten largest clones take 3% to 3.5%. Sequenced input: PBMCs. These receptor sequences come from a man between 18 and 29 years old in good health and CMV-seronegative.

The rearrangement uses TRBV7-3 and TRBJ2-3, with D possibly being TRBD1 (6 bases). From germline, CDR1 is SGHTA and CDR2 FQGTGA. Deletions cut 5 bases from V and 2 bases from J, with 17 bases between. This CDR3 has 16 residues. In DNA, the CDR3 is TGTGCCAGCAGCCCTAAGGGTCGGACAGTCACAGATACGCAGTATTTT. This codes for CASSPKGRTVTDTQYF.

This sequence joins TRBV7-9 and TRBJ2-2; D is unclear. The CDR3 totals 12 residues. The germline V and J ends were trimmed by 8 bases and 0 bases, with 4 bases remaining between them. CDR1 and CDR2 (germline): SEHNR, FQNEAQ (reference sequence). Here the CDR3 reads CASSANTGELFF. The DNA for the CDR3 is TGTGCCAGCTCAGCGAACACCGGGGAGCTGTTTTTT.

The V call is TRBV5-1, the J call TRBJ2-1, with D possibly matching TRBD2 (5 bases). The CDR3 has 13 amino acids. CDR1 SGHRS and CDR2 YFSETQ come from the germline V gene. V lost 4 bases, J lost 13 bases, and 18 bases lay in between. The CDR3 sequence is CASSPQLAEGQFF. CDR3 DNA sequence: TGCGCCAGCAGCCCCCAGCTAGCTGAAGGACAGTTCTTC.

The chain uses TRBV19 and TRBJ2-1, with TRBD2 identical over 7 bases. The ends lost 9 bases at V and 15 bases at J; junction bases unmatched: 14. CDR3 length: 12 residues. Germline CDR1 and CDR2: LNHDA and SQIVND (reference sequence). The CDR3 reads CASGLAAGSMFF. In DNA form, the CDR3 reads TGTGCCAGCGGTCTAGCGGCGGGGTCGATGTTCTTC.

The gene calls are TRBV2 and TRBJ2-1; the D gene is possibly TRBD2 (6 bases). This CDR3 contains 12 residues. Germline loops: CDR1 SNHLY, CDR2 FYNNEI. Deletions cut 2 bases from V and 15 bases from J, with 14 bases between. CDR3 nucleotides: TGTGCCAGCAGTGAATCGGACTATAAGGGGTTCTTC. Its translation is CASSESDYKGFF.

This sequence joins TRBV28 and TRBJ2-7; 8 bases are a match to TRBD1. The CDR3 length is 15 residues. V was pared by 6 bases and J by 0 bases, with 7 bases of the junction left unmatched. Germline CDR1 reads MDHEN; CDR2 reads SYDVKM. The CDR3 here is CASRAPGTGSYEQYF. CDR3 coding DNA: TGTGCCAGCAGAGCACCCGGGACAGGCTCCTACGAGCAGTACTTC.

This chain joins TRBV6-5 and TRBJ1-1; D is uncertain. The ends were cut back, 2 bases at V and 1 base at J, with 11 bases in the middle. The V gene's germline CDR1 is MNHEY and CDR2 SVGAGI. The CDR3 is made up of 15 amino acids. The CDR3 DNA reads TGTGCCAGCAGTTACGAGGGAATGAAGAACACTGAAGCTTTCTTT. It specifies CASSYEGMKNTEAFF.

The count of this clone is one. The rearrangement uses TRBV19 and TRBJ2-1; possible D gene TRBD2, 6 bases. Trimming took 5 bases from V and 3 from J, leaving 11 bases between them. CDR3 length equals 14 residues. Germline V lookup: CDR1 LNHDA, CDR2 SQIVND (reference sequence). The DNA of the CDR3 is TGTGCCAGTAGTCGGAGGGGAGGCTACAATGAGCAGTTCTTC. Protein sequence: CASSRRGGYNEQFF.

The V gene is TRBV13, the J gene TRBJ2-3; possible D gene TRBD2, 6 bases. CDR1 is PRHDT and CDR2 is FYEKMQ in the germline V gene (reference sequence). The CDR3 consists of 15 residues. Trimming removed 1 base at V and 2 bases at J, with 10 bases between. CDR3 region: CASSLVTGATDTQYF. CDR3 DNA: TGTGCCAGCAGCTTAGTGACGGGAGCCACAGATACGCAGTATTTT.

V and J are TRBV27 and TRBJ1-2; 7 nucleotides align to TRBD1. Per germline, CDR1 MNHEY and CDR2 SMNVEV (reference sequence). The junction had 12 bases not matched to a gene; V was cut back by 4 bases and J by 4 bases. CDR3 size: 16 residues. CDR3 sequence: CASSSLPVRQGYGYTF. CDR3 DNA sequence: TGTGCCAGCAGTTCTCTGCCTGTTCGACAGGGCTATGGCTACACCTTC.

V gene TRBV6-6 combines with J gene TRBJ2-1; possibly TRBD1 for D (5 bases). V dropped 5 bases and J dropped 8 bases, with 10 bases sitting between them. This CDR3 is 12 amino acids long. Germline assignment: CDR1 MNHNY and CDR2 SVGAGI (reference sequence). The CDR3 bases are TGTGCCAGCAGTGTCAGGGTTGATGAGCAGTTCTTC. This translates into CASSVRVDEQFF.

V and J are TRBV18 and TRBJ2-7, with 7 bases lining up with TRBD2. In germline, CDR1 is KGHSH, CDR2 LQKENI. The J segment lost 2 bases and the V segment lost 2 bases, leaving 9 bases of the junction unmatched. The CDR3 sequence is 16 residues long. The CDR3 DNA is TGTGCCAGCTCACCAACTTTAAGCGGGGCCCCCTACGAGCAGTACTTC. Translating it yields CASSPTLSGAPYEQYF.

This rearrangement joins TRBV19 to TRBJ2-7, with no clear D. With 0 bases removed from V and 0 bases from J, the gap between germline ends came to 21 bases. Germline assignment: CDR1 LNHDA and CDR2 SQIVND (reference sequence). CDR3 length: 19 residues. The CDR3 DNA reads as TGTGCCAGTAGTATAGATAGAGCCAAAAGCTGGGCGCTCTCCTACGAGCAGTACTTC. Its translation: CASSIDRAKSWALSYEQYF.

The genes are TRBV6-5 and TRBJ2-5, with D hard to call. The CDR3 contains 13 residues. Germline CDR1 is MNHEY and CDR2 is SVGAGI. V was shortened by 7 bases and J by 2 bases, with 11 bases between the two germline ends. The CDR3 sequence: CASTPGLQETQYF. The CDR3 region has the DNA TGTGCCAGCACCCCGGGTCTTCAAGAGACCCAGTACTTC.

V usage is TRBV28 and J usage is TRBJ1-4, with D uncertain. Germline CDR1 and CDR2: MDHEN and SYDVKM. The CDR3 contains 12 residues. The ends were cut back, 8 bases at V and 1 base at J, with 5 bases in the middle. The CDR3 bases are TGTGCCAGCCGGGTAACTAATGAAAAACTGTTTTTT. Translating it yields CASRVTNEKLFF.

The genes are TRBV10-3 and TRBJ1-2; 7 bases match TRBD1. Germline loops: CDR1 ENHRY, CDR2 SYGVKD. This CDR3 is built from 16 residues. V trimming: 2 bases; J trimming: 2 bases; junction bases outside the gene matches: 8. CDR3 nucleotide sequence: TGTGCCATCAGTGAGACCTCCGGGACAGCAAACTATGGCTACACCTTC. Protein sequence: CAISETSGTANYGYTF.

The chain joins TRBV30 to TRBJ2-2; 8 bases match TRBD2. Germline loops: CDR1 GTSNPN, CDR2 SVGIG (reference sequence). The CDR3 totals 16 residues. With V trimmed by 2 bases and J by 6 bases, 11 bases remained unmatched. CDR3 sequence reads: CAWSFTSGARAGELFF. The CDR3 coding sequence is TGTGCCTGGAGTTTTACTAGCGGCGCCCGGGCCGGGGAGCTGTTTTTT.

The chain uses TRBV21-1 and TRBJ2-7; the table's D call, TRBD1, was not checked against the DNA. TRBV21-1 is shown as a pseudogene. There are 22 residues in the CDR3. This CDR3 is CASSKAQDVGTGGPGAFYEQYF. In DNA, the CDR3 is TGTGCCAGCAGCAAAGCGCAAGACGTTGGAACAGGGGGCCCGGGGGCCTTCTACGAGCAGTACTTC.

This clone has just one count. The V gene is TRBV5-8, the J gene TRBJ2-7; 9 bases map to TRBD2. The V gene's germline CDR1 is SGHTS and CDR2 YDEGEE. With 0 bases clipped from V and 5 bases from J, the junction kept 9 bases outside the gene matches. The CDR3 covers 16 residues. CDR3 sequence: CASSLGTTSGFHEQYF. CDR3 bases: TGTGCCAGCAGCTTGGGAACGACTAGCGGTTTCCACGAGCAGTACTTC.

This clone appeared a few times. This rearrangement joins TRBV2 to TRBJ1-1; 8 nucleotides align to TRBD1. Germline V gene data show CDR1 as SNHLY and CDR2 as FYNNEI. V gave up 4 bases and J gave up 7 bases; unmatched junction bases: 5. CDR3 length equals 13 residues. The CDR3 nucleotides read TGTGCCAGCAGTGTGTCAGGGGGCCTTGAAGCTTTCTTT. Amino acid sequence: CASSVSGGLEAFF. The variable domain in full, completed from reference TRBV2 and TRBJ1-1, reads EPEVTQTPSHQVTQMGQEVILRCVPISNHLYFYWYRQILGQKVEFLVSFYNNEISEKSEIFDDQFSVERPDGSNFTLKIRSTKLEDSAMYFCASSVSGGLEAFFGQGTRLTVV.

The CDR3, as DNA: TGTGCCAGCAGCTTAGCCCCAGGCCCTTCCTACGAGCAGTACTTC. Its protein is CASSLAPGPSYEQYF. This rearrangement joins TRBV11-3 to TRBJ2-7, with D unresolved. CDR3 length: 15 residues. Between the trimmed V and J ends, which lost 1 base and 1 base, there was a span of 11 bases. Germline V CDR1 and CDR2: SGHNT, YENEEA.

V and J are TRBV6-5 and TRBJ1-2; no clear D. This CDR3 region has 12 residues. Trimming took off 7 bases at V and 2 bases at J, with 8 bases between the two ends. CDR1 and CDR2 (germline): MNHEY, SVGAGI. The CDR3 is CASTRGNYGYTF. The CDR3 DNA is TGTGCCAGCACGCGCGGAAACTATGGCTACACCTTC.

The J gene is TRBJ2-7, the V gene TRBV6-1, with TRBD2 as a possible D gene (6 bases). The V end lost 0 bases, the J end lost 5 bases, and 23 bases lay between the germline ends. Germline V gene data show CDR1 as MNHNS and CDR2 as SASEGT. The CDR3 extends over 18 amino acids. The CDR3, as DNA: TGTGCCAGCAGTGAAGCGAGTTTTGGTGGCCTGGGGGGAAACGAGCAGTACTTC. Residues: CASSEASFGGLGGNEQYF.